This T cell receptor (beta chain) emerged from a study of cytomegalovirus exposure and HLA in healthy donors. In the study overall: From HLA-typed donors, an early data release held about 85 million unique TCRs.

The donors (healthy individuals) were bone marrow donors. The PCR made use of 60 Vbeta and 13 Jbeta primers. TCRdb keeps only in-frame clones here, not all; method: immunoSEQ multiplex PCR. The sample includes about 160,000 clones. Germline V lookup: CDR1 MNHNY, CDR2 SVGAGI (reference sequence). Trimming took 8 bases from V and 8 from J; bases not matched to a gene: 9. The CDR3 length is 13 residues. This TCR derives from a woman aged 50 to 60 in good health and CMV-seronegative. This sequence joins TRBV6-6 and TRBJ1-3; 7 nucleotides match TRBD1. The specimen was PBMCs. The CDR3 spells CASGEGGKDTIYF. Written as DNA, the CDR3 is TGTGCCAGCGGAGAAGGGGGCAAAGACACCATATATTTT.